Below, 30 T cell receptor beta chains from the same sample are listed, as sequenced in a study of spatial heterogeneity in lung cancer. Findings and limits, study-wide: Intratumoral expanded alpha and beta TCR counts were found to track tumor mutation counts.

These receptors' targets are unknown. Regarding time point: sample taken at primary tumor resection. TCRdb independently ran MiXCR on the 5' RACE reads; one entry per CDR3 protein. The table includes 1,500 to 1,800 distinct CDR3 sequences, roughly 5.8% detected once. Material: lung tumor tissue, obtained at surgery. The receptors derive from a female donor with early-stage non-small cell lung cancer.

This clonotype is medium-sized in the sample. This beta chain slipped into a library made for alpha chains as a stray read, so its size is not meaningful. The CDR3 nucleotides read TGTGCCAGCAACCATCCCGGGACTGGCACAGATACGCAGTATTTT. This sequence encodes CASNHPGTGTDTQYF. The chain links TRBV27 to TRBJ2-3; D is possibly TRBD2 (6 bases). CDR1 and CDR2 from the germline V gene are MNHEY and SMNVEV (reference sequence). The CDR3 loop spans 15 amino acids. Trimming removed 7 bases at V and 1 base at J, with 15 bases between.

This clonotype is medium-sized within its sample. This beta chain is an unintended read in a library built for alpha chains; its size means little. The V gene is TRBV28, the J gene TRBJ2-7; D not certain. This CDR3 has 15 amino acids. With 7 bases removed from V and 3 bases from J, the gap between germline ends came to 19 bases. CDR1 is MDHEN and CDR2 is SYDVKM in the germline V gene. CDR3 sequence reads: CASIPGGSPGYEQYF. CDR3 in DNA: TGTGCCAGCATCCCTGGCGGCTCGCCTGGCTACGAGCAGTACTTC.

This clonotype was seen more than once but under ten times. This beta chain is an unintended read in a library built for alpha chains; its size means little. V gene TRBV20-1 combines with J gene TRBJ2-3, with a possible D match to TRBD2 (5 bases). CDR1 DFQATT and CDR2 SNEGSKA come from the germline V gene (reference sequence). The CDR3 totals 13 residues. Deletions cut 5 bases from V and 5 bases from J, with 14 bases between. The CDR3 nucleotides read TGCAGTGCTGGAGCCACTAGTAGAGATACGCAGTATTTT. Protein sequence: CSAGATSRDTQYF.

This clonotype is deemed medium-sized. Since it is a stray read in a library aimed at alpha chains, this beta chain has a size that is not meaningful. The CDR3, as DNA: TGTGCCAGCAGCTTAGTTGAGGGTAGCTCCTACAATGAGCAGTTCTTC. Its protein is CASSLVEGSSYNEQFF. The chain links TRBV7-8 to TRBJ2-1, with a weak D call TRBD2 (5 bases). Germline CDR1 SGHVS, CDR2 FQNEAQ. The V and J ends lost 1 base and 0 bases respectively, with 10 bases between them. The CDR3 runs to 16 residues.

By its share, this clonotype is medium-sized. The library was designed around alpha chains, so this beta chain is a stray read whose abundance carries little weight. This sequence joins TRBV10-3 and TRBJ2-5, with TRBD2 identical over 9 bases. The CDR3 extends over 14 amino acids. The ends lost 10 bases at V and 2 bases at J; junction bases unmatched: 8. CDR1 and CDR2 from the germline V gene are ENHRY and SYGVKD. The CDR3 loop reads CATGLARDQETQYF. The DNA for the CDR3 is TGTGCCACGGGACTAGCACGGGATCAAGAGACCCAGTACTTC.

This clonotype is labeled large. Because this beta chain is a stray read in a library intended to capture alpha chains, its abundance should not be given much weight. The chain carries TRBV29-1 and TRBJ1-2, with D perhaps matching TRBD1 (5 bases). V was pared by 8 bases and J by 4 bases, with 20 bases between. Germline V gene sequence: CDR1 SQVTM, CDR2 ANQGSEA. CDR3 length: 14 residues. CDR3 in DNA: TGCAGCCCCACATCGCGCGAGGGGTCCTATGGCTACACCTTC. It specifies CSPTSREGSYGYTF.

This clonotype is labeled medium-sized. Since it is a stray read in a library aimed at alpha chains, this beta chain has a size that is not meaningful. DNA for the CDR3: TGTGCCAGCAGTCCTGTGACAGGGGCCCTGCGAAGAACTGAAGCTTTCTTT. This encodes CASSPVTGALRRTEAFF. The genes are TRBV28 and TRBJ1-1; 8 nucleotides match TRBD1. The CDR3 contains 17 residues. Germline V CDR1 and CDR2: MDHEN, SYDVKM. With 5 bases clipped from V and 5 bases from J, the junction kept 16 bases outside the gene matches.

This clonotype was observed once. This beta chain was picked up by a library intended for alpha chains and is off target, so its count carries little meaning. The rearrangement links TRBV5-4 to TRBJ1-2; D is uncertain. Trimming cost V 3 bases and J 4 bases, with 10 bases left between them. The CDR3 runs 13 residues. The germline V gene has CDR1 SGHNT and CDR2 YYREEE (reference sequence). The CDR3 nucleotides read TGTGCCAGCAGCTCCGATTCCAGCTATGGCTACACCTTC. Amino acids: CASSSDSSYGYTF.

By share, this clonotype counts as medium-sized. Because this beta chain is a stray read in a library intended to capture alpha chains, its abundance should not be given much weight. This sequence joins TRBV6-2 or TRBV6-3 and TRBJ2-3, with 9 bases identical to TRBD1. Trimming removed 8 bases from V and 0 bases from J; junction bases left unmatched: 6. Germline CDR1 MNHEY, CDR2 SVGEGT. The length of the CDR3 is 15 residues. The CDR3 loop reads CASGYGTGSTDTQYF. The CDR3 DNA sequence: TGTGCCAGCGGATACGGGACAGGGAGCACAGATACGCAGTATTTT.

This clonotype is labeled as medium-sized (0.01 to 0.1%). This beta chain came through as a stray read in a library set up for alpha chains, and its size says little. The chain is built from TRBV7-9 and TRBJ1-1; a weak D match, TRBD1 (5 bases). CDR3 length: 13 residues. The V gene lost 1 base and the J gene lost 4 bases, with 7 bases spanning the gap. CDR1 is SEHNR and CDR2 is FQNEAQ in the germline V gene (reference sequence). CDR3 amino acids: CASSLEQGTEAFF. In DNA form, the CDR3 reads TGTGCCAGCAGCTTAGAGCAGGGCACTGAAGCTTTCTTT.

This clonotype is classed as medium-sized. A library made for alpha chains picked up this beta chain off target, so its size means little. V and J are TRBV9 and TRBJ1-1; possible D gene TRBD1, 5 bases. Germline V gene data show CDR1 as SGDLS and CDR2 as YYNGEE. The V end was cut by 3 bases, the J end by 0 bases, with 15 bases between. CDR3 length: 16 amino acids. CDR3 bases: TGTGCCAGCAGCGCCGCGGGAGGGGTTATGAACACTGAAGCTTTCTTT. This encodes CASSAAGGVMNTEAFF. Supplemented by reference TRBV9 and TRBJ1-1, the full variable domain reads DSGVTQTPKHLITATGQRVTLRCSPRSGDLSVYWYQQSLDQGLQFLIQYYNGEERAKGNILERFSAQQFPDLHSELNLSSLELGDSALYFCASSAAGGVMNTEAFFGQGTRLTVV.

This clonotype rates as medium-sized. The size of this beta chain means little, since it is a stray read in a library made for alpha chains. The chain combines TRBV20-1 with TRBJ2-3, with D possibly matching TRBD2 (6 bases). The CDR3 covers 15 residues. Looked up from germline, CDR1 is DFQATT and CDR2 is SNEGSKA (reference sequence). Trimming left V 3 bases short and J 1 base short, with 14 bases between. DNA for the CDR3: TGCAGTGCTAGGGGCCCAGTAGCGGGCACAGATACGCAGTATTTT. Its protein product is CSARGPVAGTDTQYF.

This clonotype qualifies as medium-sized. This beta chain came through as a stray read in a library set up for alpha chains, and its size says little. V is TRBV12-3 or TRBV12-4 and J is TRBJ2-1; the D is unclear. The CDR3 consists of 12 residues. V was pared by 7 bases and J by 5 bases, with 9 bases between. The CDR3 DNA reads TGTGCCAGCAACCTAGGTAACAATGAGCAGTTCTTC. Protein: CASNLGNNEQFF.

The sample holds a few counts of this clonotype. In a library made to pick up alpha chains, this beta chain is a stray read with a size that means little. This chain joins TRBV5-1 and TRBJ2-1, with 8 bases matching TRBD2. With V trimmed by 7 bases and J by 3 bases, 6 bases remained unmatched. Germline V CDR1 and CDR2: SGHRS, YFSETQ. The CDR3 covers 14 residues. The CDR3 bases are TGCGCCAGCGGACTAGCCGGCTTCTACAATGAGCAGTTCTTC. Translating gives CASGLAGFYNEQFF.

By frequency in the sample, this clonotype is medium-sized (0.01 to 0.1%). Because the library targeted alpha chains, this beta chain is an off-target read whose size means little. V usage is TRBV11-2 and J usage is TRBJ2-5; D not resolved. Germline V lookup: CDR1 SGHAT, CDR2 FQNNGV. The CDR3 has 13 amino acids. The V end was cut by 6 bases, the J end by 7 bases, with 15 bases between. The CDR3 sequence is CASRLDQTATQYF. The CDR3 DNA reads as TGTGCCAGCAGGCTAGATCAAACAGCGACCCAGTACTTC.

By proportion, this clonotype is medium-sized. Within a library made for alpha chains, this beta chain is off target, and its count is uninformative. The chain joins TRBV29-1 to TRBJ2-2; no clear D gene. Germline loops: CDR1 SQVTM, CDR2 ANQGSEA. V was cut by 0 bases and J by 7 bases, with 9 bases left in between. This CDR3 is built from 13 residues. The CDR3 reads CSVEERINGELFF. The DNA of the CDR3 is TGCAGCGTTGAAGAGCGAATCAACGGGGAGCTGTTTTTT.

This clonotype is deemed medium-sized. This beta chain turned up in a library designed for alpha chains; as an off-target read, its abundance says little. The CDR3 protein is CASRNSRGTPSSRAFF. The CDR3 DNA reads TGTGCCAGTAGGAACTCTCGAGGGACGCCATCGAGTAGAGCTTTCTTT. The chain combines TRBV19 with TRBJ1-1; perhaps TRBD1 as D (5 bases). Trimming pared 6 bases from V and 10 bases from J, leaving 27 bases between. The CDR3 spans 16 residues. Germline-derived CDR1 and CDR2 are LNHDA and SQIVND (reference sequence).

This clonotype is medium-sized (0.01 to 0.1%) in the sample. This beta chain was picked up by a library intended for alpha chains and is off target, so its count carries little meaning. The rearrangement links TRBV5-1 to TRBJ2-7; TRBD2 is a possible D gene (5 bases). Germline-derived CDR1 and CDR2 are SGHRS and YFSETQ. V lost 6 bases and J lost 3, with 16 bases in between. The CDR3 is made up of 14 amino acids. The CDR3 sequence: CASTSTPGNYEQYF. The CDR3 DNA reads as TGCGCCAGCACCTCAACTCCGGGGAACTACGAGCAGTACTTC.

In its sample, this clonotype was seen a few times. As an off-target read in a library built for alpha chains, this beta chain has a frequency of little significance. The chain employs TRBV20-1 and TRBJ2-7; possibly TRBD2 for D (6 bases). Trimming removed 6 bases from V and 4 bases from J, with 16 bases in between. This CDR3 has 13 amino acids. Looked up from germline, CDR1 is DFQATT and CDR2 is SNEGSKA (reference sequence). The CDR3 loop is CSAPPTGRYEQYF. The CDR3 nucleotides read TGCAGTGCCCCACCCACCGGGAGATACGAGCAGTACTTC.

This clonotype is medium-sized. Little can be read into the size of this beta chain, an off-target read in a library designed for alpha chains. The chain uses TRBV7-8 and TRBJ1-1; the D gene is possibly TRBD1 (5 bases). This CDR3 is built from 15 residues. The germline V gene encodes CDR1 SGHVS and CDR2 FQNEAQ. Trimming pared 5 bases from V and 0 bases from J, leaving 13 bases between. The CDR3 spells CASSPWAGLNTEAFF. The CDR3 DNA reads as TGTGCCAGCAGCCCCTGGGCAGGGTTGAACACTGAAGCTTTCTTT.

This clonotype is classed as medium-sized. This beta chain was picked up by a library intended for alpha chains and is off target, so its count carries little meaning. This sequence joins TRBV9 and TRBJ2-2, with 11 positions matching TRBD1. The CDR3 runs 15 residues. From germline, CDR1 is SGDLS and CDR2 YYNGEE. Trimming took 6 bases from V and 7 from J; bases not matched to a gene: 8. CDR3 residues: CASKPGQGGFGELFF. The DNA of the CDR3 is TGTGCCAGCAAGCCGGGACAGGGGGGATTCGGGGAGCTGTTTTTT.

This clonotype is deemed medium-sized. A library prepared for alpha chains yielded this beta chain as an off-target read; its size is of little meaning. CDR3 in amino acids: CSVEDGTANTGELFF. The CDR3 DNA reads as TGCAGCGTTGAAGATGGTACCGCGAACACCGGGGAGCTGTTTTTT. The chain uses TRBV29-1 and TRBJ2-2; no firm D call. Germline CDR1 is SQVTM and CDR2 is ANQGSEA. The CDR3 contains 15 residues. The germline V and J ends were trimmed by 0 bases and 0 bases, with 8 bases remaining between them.

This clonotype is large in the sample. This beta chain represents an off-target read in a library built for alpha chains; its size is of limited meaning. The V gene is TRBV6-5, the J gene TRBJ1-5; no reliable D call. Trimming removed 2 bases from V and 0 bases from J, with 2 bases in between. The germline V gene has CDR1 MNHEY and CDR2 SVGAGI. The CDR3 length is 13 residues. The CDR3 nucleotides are TGTGCCAGCAGTTACAGTAGCAATCAGCCCCAGCATTTT. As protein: CASSYSSNQPQHF.

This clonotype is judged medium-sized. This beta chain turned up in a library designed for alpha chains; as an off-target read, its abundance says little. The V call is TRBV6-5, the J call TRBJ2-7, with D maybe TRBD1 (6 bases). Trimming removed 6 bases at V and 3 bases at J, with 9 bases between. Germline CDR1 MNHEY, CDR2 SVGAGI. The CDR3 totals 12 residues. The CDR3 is CASRLDSYEQYF. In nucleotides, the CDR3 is TGTGCCAGCAGATTGGACAGCTACGAGCAGTACTTC.

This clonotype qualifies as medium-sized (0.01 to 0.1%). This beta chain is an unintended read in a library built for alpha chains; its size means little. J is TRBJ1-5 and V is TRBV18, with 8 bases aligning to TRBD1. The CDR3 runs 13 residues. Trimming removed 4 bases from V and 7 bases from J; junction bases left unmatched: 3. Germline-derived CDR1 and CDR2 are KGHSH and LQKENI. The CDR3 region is CASSLTGGQPQHF. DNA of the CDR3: TGTGCCAGCTCACTTACAGGGGGGCAGCCCCAGCATTTT.

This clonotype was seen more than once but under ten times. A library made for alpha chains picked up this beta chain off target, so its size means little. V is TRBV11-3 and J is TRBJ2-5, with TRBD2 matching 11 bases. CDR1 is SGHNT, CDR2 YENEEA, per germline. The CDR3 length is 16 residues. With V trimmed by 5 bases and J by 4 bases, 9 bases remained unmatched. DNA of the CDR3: TGTGCCAGCAGCCGACGACTAGCGGGACTGATAGAGACCCAGTACTTC. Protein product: CASSRRLAGLIETQYF.

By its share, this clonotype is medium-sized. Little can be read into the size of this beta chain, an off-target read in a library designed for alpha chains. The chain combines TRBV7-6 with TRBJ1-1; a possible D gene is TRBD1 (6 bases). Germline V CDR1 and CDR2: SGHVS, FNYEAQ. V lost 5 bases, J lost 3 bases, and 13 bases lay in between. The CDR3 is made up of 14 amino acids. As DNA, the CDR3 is TGTGCCAGCAGCCGGTCCCCAGGGGACACTGAAGCTTTCTTT. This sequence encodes CASSRSPGDTEAFF.

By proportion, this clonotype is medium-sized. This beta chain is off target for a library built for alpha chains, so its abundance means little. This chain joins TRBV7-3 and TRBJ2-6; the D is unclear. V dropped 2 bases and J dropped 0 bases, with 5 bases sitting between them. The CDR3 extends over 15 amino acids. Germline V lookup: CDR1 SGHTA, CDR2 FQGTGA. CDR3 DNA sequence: TGTGCCAGCAGCTTAGCCCCCTCTGGGGCCAACGTCCTGACTTTC. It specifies CASSLAPSGANVLTF. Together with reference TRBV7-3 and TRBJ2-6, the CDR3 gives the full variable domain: GAGVSQTPSNKVTEKGKYVELRCDPISGHTALYWYRQSLGQGPEFLIYFQGTGAADDSGLPNDRFFAVRPEGSVSTLKIQRTERGDSAVYLCASSLAPSGANVLTFGAGSRLTVL.

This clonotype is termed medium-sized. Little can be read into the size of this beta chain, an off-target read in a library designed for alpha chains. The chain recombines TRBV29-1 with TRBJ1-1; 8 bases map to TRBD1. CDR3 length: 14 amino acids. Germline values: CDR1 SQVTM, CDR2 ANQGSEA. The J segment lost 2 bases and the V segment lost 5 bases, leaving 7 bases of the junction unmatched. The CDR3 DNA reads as TGCAGCGTTCCCGGGACAGGTAAAAACACTGAAGCTTTCTTT. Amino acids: CSVPGTGKNTEAFF. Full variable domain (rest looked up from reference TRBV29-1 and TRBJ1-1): SAVISQKPSRDICQRGTSLTIQCQVDSQVTMMFWYRQQPGQSLTLIATANQGSEATYESGFVIDKFPISRPNLTFSTLTVSNMSPEDSSIYLCSVPGTGKNTEAFFGQGTRLTVV.

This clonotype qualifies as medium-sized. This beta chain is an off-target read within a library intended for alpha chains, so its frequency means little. This CDR3 is CASSLWPIDESSSYNSPLHF. The CDR3 nucleotides read TGCGCCAGCAGCTTGTGGCCTATAGACGAATCGAGCTCCTATAATTCACCCCTCCACTTT. This sequence joins TRBV5-1 and TRBJ1-6; no definite D call. The CDR3 is 20 residues long. Germline CDR1 SGHRS, CDR2 YFSETQ. The germline V and J ends were trimmed by 1 base and 0 bases, with 20 bases remaining between them.